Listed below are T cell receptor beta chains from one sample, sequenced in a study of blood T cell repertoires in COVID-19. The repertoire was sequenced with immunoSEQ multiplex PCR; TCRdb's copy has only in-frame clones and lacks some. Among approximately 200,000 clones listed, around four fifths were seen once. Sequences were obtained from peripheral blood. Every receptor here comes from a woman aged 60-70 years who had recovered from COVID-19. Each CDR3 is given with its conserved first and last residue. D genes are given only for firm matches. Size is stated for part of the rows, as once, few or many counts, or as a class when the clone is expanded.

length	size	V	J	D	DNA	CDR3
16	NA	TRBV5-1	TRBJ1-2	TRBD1	TGCGCCAGCAGCTATCGGACCGGGACAGGGGAAAAGGGCTACACCTTC	CASSYRTGTGEKGYTF
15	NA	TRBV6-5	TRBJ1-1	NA	TGTGCCAGCAGTAAGAACGGGGGGCGCGACACTGAAGCTTTCTTT	CASSKNGGRDTEAFF
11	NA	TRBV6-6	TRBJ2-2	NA	TGTGCCAGCAGCCTTACCGGGGAGCTGTTTTTT	CASSLTGELFF
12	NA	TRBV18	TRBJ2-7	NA	TGTGCCAGCTCACTCGGGGGGCACGAGCAGTACTTC	CASSLGGHEQYF
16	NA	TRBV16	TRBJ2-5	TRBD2	TGTGCCAGCAGCCAATTTTGGACTAGCGGCCAAGAGACCCAGTACTTC	CASSQFWTSGQETQYF
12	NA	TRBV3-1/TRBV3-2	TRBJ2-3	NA	TGTGCCAGCAGCCCAAGACGGGGTGTAAGATATTTT	CASSPRRGVRYF
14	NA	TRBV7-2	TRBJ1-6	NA	TGTGCCAGCAGCTTAGTACGAACACAGTCACCCCTCCACTTT	CASSLVRTQSPLHF
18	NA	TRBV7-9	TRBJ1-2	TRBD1	TGTGCCAGCAGCGCCCAACGGTCTCGAGACAGGGGGAATGATGGCTACACCTTC	CASSAQRSRDRGNDGYTF
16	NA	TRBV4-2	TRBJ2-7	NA	TGTGCCAGCAGCCAAGTTCCCTCGGACAGAACCTACGAGCAGTACTTC	CASSQVPSDRTYEQYF
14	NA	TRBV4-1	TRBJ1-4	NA	TGCGCCAGCAGCCTAATTGGCACGAATGAAAAACTGTTTTTT	CASSLIGTNEKLFF
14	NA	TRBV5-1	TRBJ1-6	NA	TGCGCCAGCAGCTTGTCTGGCCCGGGGGCACCCCTCCACTTT	CASSLSGPGAPLHF
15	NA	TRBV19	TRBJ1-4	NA	TGTGCCAGTAGCCTAGGGGCCGCAACTAATGAAAAACTGTTTTTT	CASSLGAATNEKLFF
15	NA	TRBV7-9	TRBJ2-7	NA	TGTGCCAGCAGTCCCCGCCGGGAATTCGCCTACGAGCAGTACTTC	CASSPRREFAYEQYF
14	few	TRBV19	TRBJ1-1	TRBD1	TGTGCCAGTAGTATGGGACAGGGGGCAGGTCGGGCTTTCTTT	CASSMGQGAGRAFF
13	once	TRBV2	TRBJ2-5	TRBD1	TGTGCCAGCAATGACAGGGGGCAAGAGACCCAGTACTTC	CASNDRGQETQYF
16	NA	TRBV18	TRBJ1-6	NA	TGTGCCAGCTCACAAGACCGGACACCTCTTGGTTCACCCCTCCACTTT	CASSQDRTPLGSPLHF
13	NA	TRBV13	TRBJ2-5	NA	TGTGCCAGCAGCTCCAGACAGATTCAGACCCAGTACTTC	CASSSRQIQTQYF
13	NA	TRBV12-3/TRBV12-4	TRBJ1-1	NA	TGTGCCAGCAACTGGGCCCGCTTCACTGAAGCTTTCTTT	CASNWARFTEAFF
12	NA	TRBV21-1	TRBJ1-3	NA	TGTGCCAGCAGCGGAGGGGTGCACACCATATATTTT	CASSGGVHTIYF
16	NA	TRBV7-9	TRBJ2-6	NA	TGTGCCAGCAGTGGGGCTGCCGTGCTGGGGGCCAACGTCCTGACTTTC	CASSGAAVLGANVLTF
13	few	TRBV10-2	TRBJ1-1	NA	TGCGCCAGCACCATCCGCCCCGAGGGTGAAGCTTTCTTT	CASTIRPEGEAFF
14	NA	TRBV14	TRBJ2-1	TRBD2	TGTGCCAGCAGCATCCTAGCGGGGCTGGATGAGCAGTTCTTC	CASSILAGLDEQFF
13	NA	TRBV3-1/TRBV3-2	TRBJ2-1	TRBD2	TGTGCCAGCAGGGTAATAGCGGGGGGCCGGCAGTTCTTC	CASRVIAGGRQFF
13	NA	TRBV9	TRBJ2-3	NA	TGTGCCAGCAGCGTATCTAGCACAGATACGCAGTATTTT	CASSVSSTDTQYF
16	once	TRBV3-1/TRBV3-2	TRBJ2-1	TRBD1	TGTGCCAGCAGCCTCTACCGGGACAGGGGGCGCCATGAGCAGTTCTTC	CASSLYRDRGRHEQFF
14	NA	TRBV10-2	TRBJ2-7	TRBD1	TGCGCCAGGGACCTCACGACAGGGGTATACGAGCAGTACTTC	CARDLTTGVYEQYF
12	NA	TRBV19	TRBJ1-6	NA	TGTGCCAGTACTGACAAAAATTCACCCCTCCACTTT	CASTDKNSPLHF
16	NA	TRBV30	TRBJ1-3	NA	TGTGCCTGGAGTGTCCGTGATAGGAGGACTGGAAACACCATATATTTT	CAWSVRDRRTGNTIYF
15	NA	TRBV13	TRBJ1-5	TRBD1	TGTGCCAGCAGCTTCGGGACAGATAGCAATCAGCCCCAGCATTTT	CASSFGTDSNQPQHF
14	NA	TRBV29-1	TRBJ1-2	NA	TGCAGCGTTGTTGGAGAAGCGGAGAACTATGGCTACACCTTC	CSVVGEAENYGYTF
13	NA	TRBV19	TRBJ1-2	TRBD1	TGTGCCAGTAGTATTTCGACAGGGGATGGCTACACCTTC	CASSISTGDGYTF
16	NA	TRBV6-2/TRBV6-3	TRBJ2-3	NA	TGTGCCAGCAGTTACGAACTAGCACGAATCACAGATACGCAGTATTTT	CASSYELARITDTQYF
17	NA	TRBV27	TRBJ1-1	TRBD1	TGTGCCAGCAGTCATGGGGGGCCGGACAGGGGGAACACTGAAGCTTTCTTT	CASSHGGPDRGNTEAFF
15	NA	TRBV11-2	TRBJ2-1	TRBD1	TGTGCCAGCAGCTCACACAGGGGGTTCTACAATGAGCAGTTCTTC	CASSSHRGFYNEQFF
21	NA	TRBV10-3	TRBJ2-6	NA	TGTGCCATCAGTGAGTCGAAGGGGGCCCTGCCGGGGGACGCTGGGGCCAACGTCCTGACTTTC	CAISESKGALPGDAGANVLTF
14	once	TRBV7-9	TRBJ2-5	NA	TGTGCCAGCAGCCCGCCCAGGGGGGACGAGACCCAGTACTTC	CASSPPRGDETQYF
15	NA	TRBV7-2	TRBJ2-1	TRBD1	TGTGCCAGCAGATCTCCCCGGGACAGGAAGTATGAGCAGTTCTTC	CASRSPRDRKYEQFF
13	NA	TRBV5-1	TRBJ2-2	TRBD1	TGCGCCAGCAGCTGGACAGGCACCGGGGAGCTGTTTTTT	CASSWTGTGELFF
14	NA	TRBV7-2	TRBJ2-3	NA	TGTGCCAGCAGCCTGGGGACTAGCACAGATACGCAGTATTTT	CASSLGTSTDTQYF
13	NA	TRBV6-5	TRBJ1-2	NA	TGTGCCAGCAGTTACAACACCGCCTATGGCTACACCTTC	CASSYNTAYGYTF
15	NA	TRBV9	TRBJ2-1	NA	TGTGCCAGCAGCCCCAGTGGCGGCTCCTACAATGAGCAGTTCTTC	CASSPSGGSYNEQFF
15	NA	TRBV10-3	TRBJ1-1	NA	TGTGCCATCAGTGAGTCGACCCGAACAGCCCTACGGGCTTTCTTT	CAISESTRTALRAFF
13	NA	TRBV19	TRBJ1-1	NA	TGTGCCAGTAATGGGCTCCGGAGGGGTGAAGCTTTCTTT	CASNGLRRGEAFF
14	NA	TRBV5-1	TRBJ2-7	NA	TGCGCCAGCAGTCGCGGGACAGACTCTTACGAGCAGTACTTC	CASSRGTDSYEQYF
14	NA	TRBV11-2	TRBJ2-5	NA	TGTGCCAGCAGCTGGCGAGGGGGGGGAGAGACCCAGTACTTC	CASSWRGGGETQYF
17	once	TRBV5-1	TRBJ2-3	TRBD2	TGCGCCAGCAGCCGATCAACTAGCGGGAGCATCACAGATACGCAGTATTTT	CASSRSTSGSITDTQYF
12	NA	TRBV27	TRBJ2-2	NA	TGTGCCAGCAGCCGTTTCACCGGGGAGCTGTTTTTT	CASSRFTGELFF
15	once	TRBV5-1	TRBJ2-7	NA	TGCGCCAGCAGCTTGGATGGAGATCGGTCGGGCGAGCAGTACTTC	CASSLDGDRSGEQYF
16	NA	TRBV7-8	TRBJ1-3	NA	TGTGCCAGCAGCTTAGAGCTCCGATTGGCTGGAAACACCATATATTTT	CASSLELRLAGNTIYF